These T cell receptor beta chains were read from a single sample in a study of cytomegalovirus exposure and HLA in healthy donors. Clones were sequenced by immunoSEQ multiplex PCR, and TCRdb holds only the in-frame ones, with some missing. Of around 190,000 clones listed, around 78% were seen once; the top ten hold approximately 2%. The sequenced sample consisted of PBMCs. These receptor sequences come from a young man in good health and CMV-seronegative. The CDR3 runs from the conserved cysteine through the conserved F or W. A D gene is named only where the DNA matches it firmly. Part of the rows lack a size; the others show once, few, many or a class for expanded clones.

v_call	d_call	j_call	clone_size	cdr3_nt	cdr3_aa
TRBV10-2	-	TRBJ2-1	-	TGCGCCAGCAGAAGAAGTTGGTACCTAAATGAGCAGTTCTTC	CASRRSWYLNEQFF
TRBV7-2	-	TRBJ1-4	-	TGTGCCAGCAGCTTAGGCCTCGGGGGGCCAGGTGAAAAACTGTTTTTT	CASSLGLGGPGEKLFF
TRBV7-9	-	TRBJ2-1	-	TGTGCCAGCAGCTTTAGCGTTCTGGGGTACAATGAGCAGTTCTTC	CASSFSVLGYNEQFF
TRBV6-5	-	TRBJ1-1	-	TGTGCCAGCAGTTACGATCCAAGCATGAACACTGAAGCTTTCTTT	CASSYDPSMNTEAFF
TRBV5-6	TRBD1	TRBJ1-5	-	TGTGCCAGCAGGGGACAGGGGGACAATCAGCCCCAGCATTTT	CASRGQGDNQPQHF
TRBV7-3	TRBD1	TRBJ1-5	-	TGTGCCAGCAGCCTAGGGTTCACAGGGGGCCCCCAGCCCCAGCATTTT	CASSLGFTGGPQPQHF
TRBV18	-	TRBJ1-5	few	TGTGCCAGCTCATCGTATAGCAATCAGCCCCAGCATTTT	CASSSYSNQPQHF
TRBV20-1	-	TRBJ2-7	-	TGCAGTGCTCGACTAGTTGCCGAGCAGTACTTC	CSARLVAEQYF
TRBV7-6	TRBD1	TRBJ1-1	-	TGTGCCAGCAGCTTATCCGGGACAGGTCCGGCGGAAGCTTTCTTT	CASSLSGTGPAEAFF
TRBV28	-	TRBJ1-1	-	TGTGCCAGCAGTTTACCCTCCGGGGGTTCCATGAACACTGAAGCTTTCTTT	CASSLPSGGSMNTEAFF